Below are 21 T cell receptor beta chains sequenced from a single sample in a study of blood T cells in healthy people across ages. A second PCR, run for about 7 to 11 cycles, used a sample-barcoded 5' primer plus a J-beta primer mix. TCRdb reprocessed the 5' RACE reads via MiXCR and lists one record per CDR3 protein. The data hold some 940,000 distinct CDR3 sequences, with roughly 29% observed a single time. The data were also submitted as part of a second study, on T cells of mothers and their children.

What was sequenced was blood. The receptors shown here come from a woman in her thirties or forties in good health.

The J gene is TRBJ1-3, the V gene TRBV2, with 8 bases aligning to TRBD1. Per the germline V gene, CDR1 is SNHLY and CDR2 is FYNNEI. This CDR3 has 12 amino acids. V lost 9 bases and J lost 3; bases outside the gene matches: 1. The CDR3 coding sequence is TGTGCCAGTGGGACAGGTGGAAACACCATATATTTT. It is translated as CASGTGGNTIYF.

This clonotype was counted a few times. A much larger clone lies a single base off, so this may be a read error. V gene TRBV2 combines with J gene TRBJ2-1, with 7 bases that match TRBD2. The DNA end favors TRBJ2-7, so the J call may be wrong. The CDR3 has 14 residues. The germline V gene has CDR1 SNHLY and CDR2 FYNNEI. CDR3: CASRAGRSYNEQYF. In nucleotides, the CDR3 is TGTGCCAGCAGAGCGGGACGCTCCTACAATGAGCAGTACTTC.

This clonotype was detected only a few times. V gene TRBV15 combines with J gene TRBJ2-5; 13 bases are a match to TRBD2. In germline, CDR1 is LNHNV, CDR2 YYDKDF (reference sequence). V lost 0 bases and J lost 2; bases outside the gene matches: 6. This CDR3 has 18 residues. The DNA for the CDR3 is TGTGCCACCAGCAGAGATCAGGGACTAGCGGGGCTTCAAGAGACCCAGTACTTC. Translation: CATSRDQGLAGLQETQYF.

Notes on this clonotype: The germline gene is not matched at one end of the junction; a read error may be the cause. The chain joins TRBV29-1 to TRBJ1-1; D is ambiguous. The CDR3 spans 13 residues. Germline CDR1 is SQVTM and CDR2 is ANQGSEA. CDR3 protein: CSGNRPPNTEAFF. DNA for the CDR3: TGCAGCGGGAATCGACCGCCGAACACTGAGGCTTTCTTT.

This sequence joins TRBV27 and TRBJ2-1, with D perhaps being TRBD1 or TRBD2 (5 bases each). CDR3 size: 15 residues. V shed 2 bases and J shed 13 bases, with 21 bases lying between them. Germline assignment: CDR1 MNHEY and CDR2 SMNVEV (reference sequence). The DNA of the CDR3 is TGTGCCAGCAGTTTAAGGAGGAGTGGGGGAGAGACCCAGTTCTTC. This codes for CASSLRRSGGETQFF.

The rearrangement joins TRBV7-2 to TRBJ1-1; weak D call: TRBD1 (6 bases). This CDR3 spans 17 amino acids. V dropped 1 base and J dropped 0 bases, with 15 bases sitting between them. The germline gives CDR1 SGHTA, CDR2 FQGNSA. The CDR3 sequence is CASSLETSQGMNTEAFF. In nucleotides, the CDR3 is TGTGCCAGCAGCTTAGAAACAAGTCAGGGGATGAACACTGAAGCTTTCTTT. Drawing the rest from reference TRBV7-2 and TRBJ1-1, the complete variable domain is GAGVSQSPSNKVTEKGKDVELRCDPISGHTALYWYRQSLGQGLEFLIYFQGNSAPDKSGLPSDRFSAERTGGSVSTLTIQRTQQEDSAVYLCASSLETSQGMNTEAFFGQGTRLTVV.

The sample holds many counts of this clonotype. This chain joins TRBV3-1 and TRBJ2-7; D may be TRBD1 (6 bases). Deletions cut 0 bases from V and 5 bases from J, with 20 bases between. The CDR3 runs to 17 residues. Germline assignment: CDR1 LGHDT and CDR2 YNNKEL (reference sequence). The CDR3 bases are TGTGCCAGCAGCCAAGATAGGTGGGGGACACCCAAGGACGAGCAGTACTTC. Encoded protein: CASSQDRWGTPKDEQYF.

The chain recombines TRBV3-1 with TRBJ2-7; D perhaps matches TRBD2 (6 bases). V was shortened by 2 bases and J by 4 bases, with 18 bases between the two germline ends. Germline V gene data show CDR1 as LGHDT and CDR2 as YNNKEL (reference sequence). This CDR3 spans 16 amino acids. The CDR3 sequence is CASSQPEVGGRYEQYF. DNA for the CDR3: TGTGCCAGCAGCCAACCGGAGGTGGGGGGTCGTTACGAGCAGTACTTC.

This clonotype was observed a few times. One base away lies a much larger clone, so this may be a sequencing read error. The chain joins TRBV29-1 to TRBJ2-7; tentatively, D is TRBD2 (7 bases). V was cut by 7 bases and J by 2 bases, with 12 bases left in between. CDR3 length: 12 amino acids. CDR1 and CDR2 from the germline V gene are SQVTM and ANQGSEA. CDR3 residues: CSGGGATYEQYF. The DNA of the CDR3 is TGCAGCGGTGGGGGGGCTACCTACGAGCAGTACTTC.

Regarding this clonotype: A much larger clone lies one base from this, so it may be a read error. The gene calls are TRBV7-2 and TRBJ2-7; D is ambiguous. This CDR3 contains 14 residues. V lost 1 base to trimming and J lost 5 bases, with 12 bases between them. Germline CDR1 SGHTA, CDR2 FQGNSA. CDR3 amino acids: CASSLEAGFHEQYF. CDR3 DNA sequence: TGTGCCAGCAGCTTAGAGGCAGGATTCCACGAGCAGTACTTC.

Concerning this clonotype: A much more abundant neighbour one base away suggests this may be a read error. V is TRBV24-1 and J is TRBJ2-4; 12 bases fit TRBD1. The end of the DNA is better explained by TRBJ2-7, so the J call may be wrong. The V gene's germline CDR1 is KGHDR and CDR2 SFDVKD. The CDR3 runs 17 residues. CDR3 sequence reads: CATSSTKPGQGAHEQYF. CDR3 nucleotide sequence: TGTGCCACCAGTAGCACAAAACCGGGACAGGGGGCCCACGAGCAGTACTTC.

The CDR3 DNA reads as TGTGCCAGCACCAGGACCGGTTCTAGCGGGGGTAGCACAGATACGCAGTATTTT. Translation gives CASTRTGSSGGSTDTQYF. The chain is built from TRBV7-8 and TRBJ2-3; 10 bases are shared with TRBD2. Germline V CDR1 and CDR2: SGHVS, FQNEAQ. The junction had 13 bases not matched to a gene; V was cut back by 7 bases and J by 0 bases. This CDR3 has 18 residues.

The CDR3 region has the DNA TGTGCCAGCAGTTCCTCCGAACAGGGCCTGGGGACCCAGTACTTC. Protein: CASSSSEQGLGTQYF. V is TRBV12-3 or TRBV12-4 and J is TRBJ2-7, with D maybe TRBD1 (6 bases). The J call may be mistaken, given a closer DNA end match to TRBJ2-5. The CDR3 runs 15 residues.

This clonotype was seen more than once but under ten times. The rearrangement links TRBV2 to TRBJ1-2; D is possibly TRBD1 (5 bases). Germline V gives CDR1 SNHLY, CDR2 FYNNEI. The CDR3 is made up of 14 amino acids. Trimming left V 2 bases short and J 4 bases short, with 11 bases between. The CDR3 sequence is CASSELGEGYGYTF. CDR3 DNA: TGTGCCAGCAGTGAACTGGGGGAGGGCTATGGCTACACCTTC.

J is TRBJ2-5 and V is TRBV7-6; possibly TRBD1 for D (5 bases). V was cut by 4 bases and J by 0 bases, with 15 bases left in between. This CDR3 contains 16 residues. CDR1 and CDR2 (germline): SGHVS, FNYEAQ. The CDR3 DNA reads as TGTGCCAGCAGCTCAGGACAAGGATGGGACCAAGAGACCCAGTACTTC. This sequence encodes CASSSGQGWDQETQYF.

This clonotype was found a few times. V gene TRBV7-9 combines with J gene TRBJ2-7; D might be TRBD2 (5 bases). Trimming left V 5 bases short and J 7 bases short, with 18 bases between. This CDR3 has 14 amino acids. Germline V CDR1 and CDR2: SEHNR, FQNEAQ (reference sequence). CDR3 DNA: TGTGCCAGCAGCCCCATGGACGGAGGCGCGGAGCAGTACTTC. It yields the protein CASSPMDGGAEQYF.

The rearrangement joins TRBV20-1 to TRBJ2-7; 9 bases line up with TRBD1. The CDR3 runs 15 residues. Trimming cost V 6 bases and J 0 bases; bases outside gene matches: 9. The germline gives CDR1 DFQATT, CDR2 SNEGSKA (reference sequence). The CDR3 spells CSAKTGTGSSYEQYF. CDR3 coding DNA: TGCAGTGCCAAAACCGGGACAGGGAGCTCCTACGAGCAGTACTTC.

Notes on this clonotype: The junction departs from germline at one end; a sequencing error may be responsible. The gene calls are TRBV20-1 and TRBJ2-5, with a weak D call TRBD1 (5 bases). Germline V gene sequence: CDR1 DFQATT, CDR2 SNEGSKA (reference sequence). This CDR3 has 15 residues. The CDR3 sequence: CSATQGTLRQETQYF. CDR3 in DNA: TGCAGCGCTACTCAGGGTACCCTGCGTCAAGAGACCCAGTACTTC.

This clonotype was counted at least ten times. CDR3 sequence reads: CASSSDGRGGQFF. Here the CDR3 DNA reads TGTGCCAGCAGCTCAGACGGACGGGGTGGGCAGTTCTTC. The chain is built from TRBV7-2 and TRBJ2-1; tentative D call: TRBD2 (5 bases). In germline, CDR1 is SGHTA, CDR2 FQGNSA. Trimming pared 4 bases from V and 12 bases from J, leaving 16 bases between. This CDR3 has 13 amino acids.

This chain uses TRBV3-1 with TRBJ1-1, with D unclear. This CDR3 has 15 amino acids. Trimming shortened V by 1 base and J by 1 base, and 10 bases separated the two germline ends. CDR1 and CDR2 from the germline V gene are LGHDT and YNNKEL (reference sequence). The CDR3 sequence: CASSQVYGKNTEAFF. The CDR3 DNA reads as TGTGCCAGCAGCCAAGTTTATGGCAAGAACACTGAAGCTTTCTTT.

This clonotype has a single count. A much larger clone differs by one base, so this may be a read error. V and J are TRBV7-8 and TRBJ2-7; a possible D gene is TRBD2 (6 bases). Germline V CDR1 and CDR2: SGHVS, FQNEAQ. CDR3 length: 16 amino acids. The V gene lost 7 bases and the J gene lost 2 bases, with 21 bases spanning the gap. The CDR3 sequence: CASNPRGGSGPYEQYF. The CDR3 region has the DNA TGTGCCAGCAACCCGAGGGGAGGATCGGGGCCCTACGAGCAGTACTTC.